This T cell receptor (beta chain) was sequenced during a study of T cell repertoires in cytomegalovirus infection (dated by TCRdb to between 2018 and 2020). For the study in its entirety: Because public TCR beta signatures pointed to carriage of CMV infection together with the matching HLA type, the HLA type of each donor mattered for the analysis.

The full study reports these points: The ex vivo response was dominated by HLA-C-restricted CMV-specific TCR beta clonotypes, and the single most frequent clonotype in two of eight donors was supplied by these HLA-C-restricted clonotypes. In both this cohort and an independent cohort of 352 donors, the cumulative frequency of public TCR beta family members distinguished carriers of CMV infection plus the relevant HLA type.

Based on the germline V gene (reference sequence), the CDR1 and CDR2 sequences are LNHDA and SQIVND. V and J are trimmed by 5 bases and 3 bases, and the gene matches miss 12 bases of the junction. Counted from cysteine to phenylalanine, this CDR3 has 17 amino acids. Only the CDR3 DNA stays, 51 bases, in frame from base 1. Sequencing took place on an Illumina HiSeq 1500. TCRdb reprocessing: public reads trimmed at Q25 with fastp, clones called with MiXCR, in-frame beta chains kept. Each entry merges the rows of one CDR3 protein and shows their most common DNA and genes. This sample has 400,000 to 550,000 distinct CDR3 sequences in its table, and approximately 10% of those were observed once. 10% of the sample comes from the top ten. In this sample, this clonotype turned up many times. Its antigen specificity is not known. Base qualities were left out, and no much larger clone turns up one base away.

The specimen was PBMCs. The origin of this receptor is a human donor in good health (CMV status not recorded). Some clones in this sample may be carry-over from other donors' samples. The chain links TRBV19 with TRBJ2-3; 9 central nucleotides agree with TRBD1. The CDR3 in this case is CASSAGTGKKGTDTQYF. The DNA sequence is TGTGCCAGTAGTGCCGGGACAGGGAAAAAAGGAACAGATACGCAGTATTTT.